This T cell receptor (beta chain) emerged from a study of T-cell reconstitution after alpha-beta-depleted transplantation in children. The germline V and J ends were trimmed by 3 bases and 6 bases, with 8 bases remaining between them. The CDR3 is 12 amino acids. Germline V gene lookup returns CDR1 DFQATT and CDR2 SNEGSKA (reference sequence). The library targeted TCRbeta and was prepared with unique molecular identifiers. TCRdb used MiXCR to reprocess the PCR reads, holding one entry per CDR3 protein. The table has roughly 200,000 distinct CDR3 sequences, about 8.2% seen once. General study points: Newly generated T cells supplied most T-cell counts and diversity one year post-transplant. At around two months after transplant, the alpha-beta T cells were reportedly derived from several hundred expanded clones that came from non-depleted graft cells. Recipient T cells and thymic progenitors that survived gave rise to the high TCRbeta diversity observed at day 60 in some patients.

About this clonotype: The antigen is not known.

The input for sequencing was PBMCs, mostly from graft donor cells, taken 360 days after TCRalphabeta/CD19-depleted stem cell transplant. The chain employs TRBV20-1 and TRBJ2-2, with TRBD1 as a possible D gene (6 bases). This TCR was recovered from a male patient between 2 and 9 years old who had a stem cell transplant for acute myeloid leukemia, so the T cells may come from the graft donor. CDR3 sequence reads: CSASSGAGELFF. In DNA, the CDR3 is TGCAGTGCTAGTTCAGGGGCCGGGGAGCTGTTTTTT.